This T cell receptor (beta chain) was observed in a study of technical replicates of blood from a few donors (TCRdb year 2017). Libraries were built with the immunoSEQ multiplex PCR assay. TCRdb obtained this table from immuneACCESS and retained in-frame rearrangements with V and J assigned. These tables miss some clones; where compared with another copy, unresolved V genes account for less than half of the shortfall, and the remainder is unexplained. The sample contains more than 90,000 clones, nearly 97% of them found a single time. The ten largest clones add up to 0.23% of the sample. V loses 8 bases, J loses 1 base, and the germline ends lie 6 bases apart. In the germline V gene, CDR1 corresponds to MNHNS and CDR2 to SASEGT. The CDR3 runs 13 amino acids, cysteine and phenylalanine included. Only the CDR3 DNA stays, 39 bases, in frame from base 1. With respect to this clone: Its antigen remains undetermined. The sample holds no much larger clone one base away, and base qualities are not on file.

Sequencing used T cells isolated from PBMCs. The chain is assembled from TRBV6-1 and TRBJ2-6; the D gene cannot be resolved reliably. The source of this sequence is a human donor in good health. The CDR3 region reads CASQVSGANVLTF. The nucleotide sequence is given as TGTGCCAGCCAGGTTTCTGGGGCCAACGTCCTGACTTTC.